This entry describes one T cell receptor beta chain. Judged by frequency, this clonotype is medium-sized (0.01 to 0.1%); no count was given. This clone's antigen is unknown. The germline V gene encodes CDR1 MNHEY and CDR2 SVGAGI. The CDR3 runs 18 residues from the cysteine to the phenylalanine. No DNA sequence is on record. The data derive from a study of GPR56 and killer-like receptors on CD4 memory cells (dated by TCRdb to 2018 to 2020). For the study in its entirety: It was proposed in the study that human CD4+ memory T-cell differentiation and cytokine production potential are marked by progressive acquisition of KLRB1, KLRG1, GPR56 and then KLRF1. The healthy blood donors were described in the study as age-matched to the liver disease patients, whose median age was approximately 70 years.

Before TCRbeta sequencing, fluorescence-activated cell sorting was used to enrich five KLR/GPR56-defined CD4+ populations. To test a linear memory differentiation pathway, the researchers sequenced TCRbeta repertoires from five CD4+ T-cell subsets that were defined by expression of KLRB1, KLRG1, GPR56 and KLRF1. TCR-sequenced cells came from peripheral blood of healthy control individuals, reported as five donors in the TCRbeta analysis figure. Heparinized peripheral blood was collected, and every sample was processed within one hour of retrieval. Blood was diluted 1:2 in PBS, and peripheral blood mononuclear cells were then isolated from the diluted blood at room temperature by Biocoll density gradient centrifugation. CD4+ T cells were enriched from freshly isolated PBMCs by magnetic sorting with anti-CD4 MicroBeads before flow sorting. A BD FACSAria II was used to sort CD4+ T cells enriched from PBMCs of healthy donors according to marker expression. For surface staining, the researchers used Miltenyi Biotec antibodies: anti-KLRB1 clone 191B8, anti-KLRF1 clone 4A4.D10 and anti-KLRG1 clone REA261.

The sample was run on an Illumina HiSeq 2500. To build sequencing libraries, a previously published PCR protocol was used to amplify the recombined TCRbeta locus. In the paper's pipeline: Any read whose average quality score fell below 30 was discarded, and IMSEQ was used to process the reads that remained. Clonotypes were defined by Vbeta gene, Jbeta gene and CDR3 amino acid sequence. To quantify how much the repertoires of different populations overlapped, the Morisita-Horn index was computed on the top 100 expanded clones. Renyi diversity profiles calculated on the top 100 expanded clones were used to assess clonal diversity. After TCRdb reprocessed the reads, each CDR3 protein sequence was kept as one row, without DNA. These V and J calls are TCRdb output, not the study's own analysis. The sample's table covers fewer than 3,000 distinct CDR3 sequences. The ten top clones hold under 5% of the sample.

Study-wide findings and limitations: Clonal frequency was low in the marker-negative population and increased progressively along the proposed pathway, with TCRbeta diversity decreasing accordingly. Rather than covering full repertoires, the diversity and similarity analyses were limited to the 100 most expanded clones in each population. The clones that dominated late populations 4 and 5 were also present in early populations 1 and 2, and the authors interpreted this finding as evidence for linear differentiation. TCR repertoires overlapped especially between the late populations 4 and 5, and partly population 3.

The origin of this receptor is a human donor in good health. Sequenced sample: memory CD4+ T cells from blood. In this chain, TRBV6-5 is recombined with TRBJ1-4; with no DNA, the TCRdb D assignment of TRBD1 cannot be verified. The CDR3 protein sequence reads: CASSYSGAARGGMEKLFF.